The 28 T cell receptor beta chains given below trace back to one sample, sequenced in a study of blood T cell repertoires in COVID-19. The table came from immunoSEQ multiplex PCR; TCRdb's copy has only in-frame clones and leaves some out. The repertoire holds fewer than 90,000 clones, with approximately 90% as singletons. The sample was peripheral blood. These TCRs come from a human donor in a cohort sampled during active COVID-19.

The rearrangement uses TRBV4-2 and TRBJ2-3, with 10 bases that match TRBD2. The CDR3 is made up of 16 amino acids. J was trimmed by 4 bases and V by 0 bases; bases with no gene match: 4. The germline gives CDR1 LGHNA, CDR2 YNFKEQ. CDR3 in DNA: TGTGCCAGCAGCCAAGAGGCTAGCGGGAGTCCAGATACGCAGTATTTT. Translating it yields CASSQEASGSPDTQYF.

V and J are TRBV5-4 and TRBJ1-5; tentatively, D is TRBD2 (6 bases). The tail of the sequence fits TRBJ2-3 better, so the J call may be wrong. Germline assignment: CDR1 SGHNT and CDR2 YYREEE (reference sequence). The CDR3 totals 16 residues. In nucleotides, the CDR3 is TGTGCCAGCAGCCCATCGCCTGAAACTAGCAATCAGCCCCAGTATTTT. As protein: CASSPSPETSNQPQYF.

The rearrangement links TRBV3-1 (or the pseudogene TRBV3-2) to TRBJ2-1, with 10 bases fitting TRBD2. V gave up 0 bases and J gave up 8 bases; unmatched junction bases: 4. Germline CDR1 LGHDT, CDR2 YNNKEL (reference sequence). CDR3 size: 15 residues. The CDR3 is CASSQDPSGSDEQFF. The DNA for the CDR3 is TGTGCCAGCAGCCAAGATCCTAGCGGGAGCGATGAGCAGTTCTTC.

The rearrangement joins TRBV5-5 to TRBJ1-5; D is unclear. The length of the CDR3 is 13 residues. Trimming shortened V by 0 bases and J by 5 bases, and 6 bases separated the two germline ends. Germline V lookup: CDR1 SGHKS, CDR2 YYEKEE (reference sequence). For the CDR3, the DNA is TGTGCCAGCAGCTTGGACAGCCATCAGCCCCAGCATTTT. Amino acid sequence: CASSLDSHQPQHF.

The chain joins TRBV10-3 to TRBJ2-5, with 7 positions matching TRBD2. V was pared by 6 bases and J by 5 bases, with 6 bases of the junction left unmatched. This CDR3 region has 13 residues. Germline lookup yields CDR1 ENHRY and CDR2 SYGVKD. CDR3 in DNA: TGTGCCATCAGGGGGGAGGGAAGGGAGACCCAGTACTTC. Protein product: CAIRGEGRETQYF.

V gene TRBV7-2 combines with J gene TRBJ2-1; 7 bases match TRBD2. This CDR3 spans 17 amino acids. V gave up 3 bases and J gave up 6 bases; unmatched junction bases: 14. CDR1 and CDR2 from the germline V gene are SGHTA and FQGNSA. CDR3 in amino acids: CASSLGWGGSRGNEQFF. In DNA, the CDR3 is TGTGCCAGCAGCTTGGGGTGGGGCGGGAGTCGGGGCAATGAGCAGTTCTTC.

V usage is TRBV29-1 and J usage is TRBJ2-7; the D gene is possibly TRBD1 (5 bases). The V end was cut by 4 bases, the J end by 7 bases, with 14 bases between. The CDR3 consists of 12 residues. CDR1 is SQVTM and CDR2 is ANQGSEA in the germline V gene. CDR3: CSVGDTPGEQYV. For the CDR3, the DNA is TGCAGCGTTGGAGACACCCCAGGGGAGCAGTACGTC.

The rearrangement joins TRBV2 to TRBJ2-1; 9 nucleotides line up with TRBD1. Germline values: CDR1 SNHLY, CDR2 FYNNEI. The CDR3 consists of 15 residues. The ends lost 6 bases at V and 4 bases at J; junction bases unmatched: 7. In DNA form, the CDR3 reads TGTGCCAGCAGCGAAACCGGGACAGGGTACAATGAGCAGTTCTTC. This encodes CASSETGTGYNEQFF.

The chain combines TRBV15 with TRBJ2-2; 8 bases line up with TRBD2. V lost 5 bases, J lost 6 bases, and 14 bases stayed unmatched. The CDR3 contains 17 residues. Germline V gene lookup returns CDR1 LNHNV and CDR2 YYDKDF (reference sequence). The CDR3 region is CATSRSGTRMWAGELFF. As DNA, the CDR3 is TGTGCCACCAGCCGTTCCGGGACTAGAATGTGGGCCGGGGAGCTGTTTTTT.

The chain uses TRBV10-2 and TRBJ2-1; D unresolved. The length of the CDR3 is 15 residues. V dropped 10 bases and J dropped 9 bases, with 25 bases sitting between them. Germline CDR1 is WSHSY and CDR2 is SAAADI. This CDR3 reads CATRWWARGFGEQFF. The DNA of the CDR3 is TGCGCCACCCGCTGGTGGGCCCGTGGGTTCGGTGAGCAGTTCTTC.

This clone is labeled medium-sized (0.01 to 0.1%). V is TRBV2 and J is TRBJ2-2; tentative D call: TRBD2 (7 bases). CDR3 length: 17 residues. Germline V gives CDR1 SNHLY, CDR2 FYNNEI. Trimming cost V 6 bases and J 3 bases, with 20 bases left between them. The DNA of the CDR3 is TGTGCCAGCAGCGCGGACCGAGGGGGAGGGGACACCGGGGAGCTGTTTTTT. Its translation: CASSADRGGGDTGELFF.

The rearrangement links TRBV28 to TRBJ1-2, with D possibly matching TRBD1 (5 bases). Between the trimmed V and J ends, which lost 3 bases and 4 bases, there was a span of 15 bases. Germline-derived CDR1 and CDR2 are MDHEN and SYDVKM. This CDR3 contains 15 residues. CDR3 sequence: CASSFPGGGSYGYTF. CDR3 in DNA: TGTGCCAGCAGTTTCCCCGGGGGAGGGAGCTATGGCTACACCTTC.

This clone was observed once. The genes are TRBV5-1 and TRBJ1-2, with D tentatively TRBD1 (5 bases). The CDR3 consists of 12 residues. Germline lookup yields CDR1 SGHRS and CDR2 YFSETQ. V was pared by 4 bases and J by 5 bases, with 9 bases between. The CDR3 bases are TGCGCCAGCAGCCTCACAGGTTATGGCTACACCTTC. It translates to CASSLTGYGYTF.

This sequence joins TRBV4-1 and TRBJ2-7; the match to TRBD2 covers 9 bases. The V gene end was trimmed by 1 base and the J gene end by 7 bases; junction bases not matched to a gene: 8. Per the germline V gene, CDR1 is MGHRA and CDR2 is YSYEKL. The CDR3 totals 15 residues. The CDR3 loop reads CASSQGVAGAQEQYF. In DNA, the CDR3 is TGCGCCAGCAGCCAAGGGGTAGCGGGAGCGCAGGAGCAGTACTTC.

The gene calls are TRBV28 and TRBJ2-4; the D gene is possibly TRBD2 (5 bases). V was clipped by 8 bases and J by 0 bases, with 11 bases between them. The CDR3 length is 14 residues. CDR1 is MDHEN, CDR2 SYDVKM, per germline. For the CDR3, the DNA is TGTGCCAGCGGTCTTGGACTAGCCAAAAACATTCAGTACTTC. The encoded protein is CASGLGLAKNIQYF.

The table lists this clone with a count of one. V is TRBV29-1 and J is TRBJ2-5; 7 bases align to TRBD1. V shed 4 bases and J 4 bases; nucleotides not matched to a gene: 3. This CDR3 contains 12 residues. Germline CDR1 is SQVTM and CDR2 is ANQGSEA. CDR3 nucleotides: TGCAGCGTTGCGAGACAGGGAGAGACCCAGTACTTC. Amino acid sequence: CSVARQGETQYF.

This clone was recorded once. The junction shows a germline mismatch at one end, possibly a read error. The chain employs TRBV7-9 and TRBJ2-2; D is perhaps TRBD1 (5 bases). CDR3 size: 16 residues. Germline lookup yields CDR1 SEHNR and CDR2 FQNEAQ (reference sequence). The CDR3 loop is CTSSLDTSMNTGELFF. CDR3 nucleotides: TGTACCAGCAGCCTGGACACGTCTATGAACACCGGGGAGCTGTTTTTT.

The chain recombines TRBV12-5 with TRBJ1-5; TRBD1 might be the D (6 bases). Germline CDR1 reads LGHNT; CDR2 reads FRNRAP. The CDR3 extends over 16 amino acids. The V gene lost 1 base and the J gene lost 0 bases, with 10 bases spanning the gap. CDR3 coding DNA: TGTGCTAGTGGTTTGGGCAGGGGAAATAGCAATCAGCCCCAGCATTTT. This sequence encodes CASGLGRGNSNQPQHF.

V and J are TRBV2 and TRBJ1-2; 8 nucleotides match TRBD1. Trimming removed 1 base from V and 5 bases from J; junction bases left unmatched: 9. CDR1 is SNHLY, CDR2 FYNNEI, per germline. The CDR3 extends over 16 amino acids. CDR3 nucleotides: TGTGCCAGCAGTGAAGAGGCGACAGGGGCTTTTTATGGCTACACCTTC. Translation gives CASSEEATGAFYGYTF. The full variable domain, with the rest looked up from reference TRBV2 and TRBJ1-2, is EPEVTQTPSHQVTQMGQEVILRCVPISNHLYFYWYRQILGQKVEFLVSFYNNEISEKSEIFDDQFSVERPDGSNFTLKIRSTKLEDSAMYFCASSEEATGAFYGYTFGSGTRLTVV.

The sample holds one count of this clone. This chain links TRBV24-1 with TRBJ2-5; 7 bases are shared with TRBD2. V dropped 3 bases and J dropped 4; count of bases not matched to a gene: 10. The CDR3 consists of 16 residues. Germline-derived CDR1 and CDR2 are KGHDR and SFDVKD. The CDR3 loop is CATSDPRGGIGETQYF. Written as DNA, the CDR3 is TGTGCCACCAGTGATCCCCGGGGAGGGATTGGAGAGACCCAGTACTTC.

The chain uses TRBV20-1 and TRBJ2-1; 7 positions match TRBD1. The junction had 11 bases not matched to a gene; V was cut back by 3 bases and J by 6 bases. This CDR3 has 15 amino acids. Germline values: CDR1 DFQATT, CDR2 SNEGSKA (reference sequence). For the CDR3, the DNA is TGCAGTGCTAGTAACGGACAGGCTGGGATCAATGAGCAGTTCTTC. Translation: CSASNGQAGINEQFF.

This clone was picked up a small number of times. V gene TRBV21-1 combines with J gene TRBJ1-5; the table's D call TRBD1 went unverified against the DNA. TRBV21-1 represents a pseudogene. CDR3 length equals 14 residues. The CDR3 sequence is CASRAVLGVQPQHF. CDR3 DNA: TGTGCCAGCAGGGCGGTTTTAGGGGTTCAGCCCCAGCATTTT.

J is TRBJ1-5 and V is TRBV3-1 (or the pseudogene TRBV3-2); 9 bases are a match to TRBD1. The ends lost 4 bases at V and 7 bases at J; junction bases unmatched: 8. This CDR3 is built from 15 residues. CDR1 is LGHDT, CDR2 YNNKEL, per germline (reference sequence). The CDR3 DNA follows: TGTGCCAGCAGCCCCGACAGGGGGAGTTGGCAGCCCCAGCATTTT. It codes for CASSPDRGSWQPQHF.

The chain uses TRBV5-1 and TRBJ2-1; TRBD2 agrees at 7 bases. Trimming took 6 bases from V and 7 from J; bases not matched to a gene: 13. The CDR3 totals 15 residues. Germline lookup yields CDR1 SGHRS and CDR2 YFSETQ. The CDR3, as DNA: TGCGCCAGCACCCCTGGAGGGAGGGACGGTAATGAGCAGTTCTTC. Its protein is CASTPGGRDGNEQFF.

The chain links TRBV27 to TRBJ2-7; 11 positions agree with TRBD1. CDR3 length: 16 residues. J lost 6 bases, V lost 3 bases, and 10 bases had no gene match. From germline, CDR1 is MNHEY and CDR2 SMNVEV (reference sequence). The CDR3 DNA follows: TGTGCCAGCAGTTTGTCCCGGGACAGGGGGTTGAGCGAGCAGTACTTC. It translates to CASSLSRDRGLSEQYF.

The chain employs TRBV11-3 and TRBJ1-4; 9 bases agree with TRBD1. V lost 5 bases and J lost 6; bases outside the gene matches: 7. This CDR3 contains 15 residues. Germline V gene lookup returns CDR1 SGHNT and CDR2 YENEEA. In DNA form, the CDR3 reads TGTGCCAGCAGCCGGGGGACAGGGAAGGATGAAAAACTGTTTTTT. Its protein is CASSRGTGKDEKLFF.

The V gene is TRBV10-1, the J gene TRBJ2-7, with 7 bases aligning to TRBD1. The V and J ends lost 2 bases and 6 bases, in that order; junction bases with no gene match: 7. This CDR3 comprises 14 residues. Germline V gives CDR1 WNHNN, CDR2 SYGVQD (reference sequence). CDR3: CASSEIRTGCEQYV. DNA of the CDR3: TGCGCCAGCAGTGAGATTCGGACAGGATGCGAGCAGTACGTC.

The CDR3 coding sequence is TGTGCCAGCAGACGGGTAACAGGGTCCTATGGCTACACCTTC. It is translated as CASRRVTGSYGYTF. This chain uses TRBV5-6 with TRBJ1-2; D possibly corresponds to TRBD1 (6 bases). The CDR3 has 14 residues. V was pared by 5 bases and J by 4 bases, with 15 bases between. Germline CDR1 reads SGHDT; CDR2 reads YYEEEE.